A single sample gave rise to the 5 T cell receptor beta chains below, sequenced in a study of T-cell reconstitution after alpha-beta-depleted transplantation in children. Construction of the TCRbeta library involved unique molecular identifiers. Using its own MiXCR run on the PCR reads, TCRdb lists one record per CDR3 protein. The sample lists 440,000 or so distinct CDR3 sequences, approximately 42% occurring once. Sample: PBMCs, taken before TCRalphabeta/CD19-depleted stem cell transplant. The origin of the receptors is a girl aged 2-10 years with aplastic anemia, due to receive a stem cell transplant.

This clonotype was picked up many times. This sequence joins TRBV14 and TRBJ2-2; no clear D gene. V lost 1 base to trimming and J lost 7 bases, with 7 bases between them. The CDR3 covers 13 residues. CDR1 and CDR2 from the germline V gene are SGHDN and FVKESK. CDR3 sequence reads: CASSQGSRGELFF. DNA of the CDR3: TGTGCCAGCAGCCAAGGTAGCCGCGGGGAGCTGTTTTTT.

This clonotype was seen many times. V is TRBV9 and J is TRBJ1-1, with D perhaps matching TRBD1 (5 bases). Trimming took off 0 bases at V and 5 bases at J, with 11 bases between the two ends. CDR1 SGDLS and CDR2 YYNGEE come from the germline V gene. CDR3 length: 14 amino acids. The CDR3 DNA sequence: TGTGCCAGCAGCGTAGTTATGGGGCAGACTGAAGCTTTCTTT. Its protein is CASSVVMGQTEAFF.

The J gene is TRBJ2-1, the V gene TRBV5-1, with 7 bases matching TRBD2. The trim removed 8 bases at V and 6 bases at J, leaving 8 bases unmatched. Germline assignment: CDR1 SGHRS and CDR2 YFSETQ. The CDR3 length is 13 residues. CDR3 in DNA: TGCGCCAGTTCGGAGGGAGGGCGCAATGAGCAGTTCTTC. Its protein is CASSEGGRNEQFF.

The table lists this clonotype with a few counts. The V call is TRBV28, the J call TRBJ2-7, with D possibly being TRBD1 (5 bases). From germline, CDR1 is MDHEN and CDR2 SYDVKM. The CDR3 contains 13 residues. V was shortened by 4 bases and J by 3 bases, with 10 bases between the two germline ends. The CDR3 region is CASSWQGSYEQYF. CDR3 bases: TGTGCCAGCAGTTGGCAGGGCAGCTACGAGCAGTACTTC.

This clonotype was picked up many times. The chain combines TRBV20-1 with TRBJ2-1, with D tentatively TRBD2 (5 bases). Trimming stripped 0 bases from V and 0 bases from J, with 21 bases between. There are 19 residues in the CDR3. Germline lookup yields CDR1 DFQATT and CDR2 SNEGSKA (reference sequence). CDR3 residues: CSARDRNPAGGISYNEQFF. CDR3 coding DNA: TGCAGTGCTAGAGATCGTAACCCTGCGGGCGGTATCTCCTACAATGAGCAGTTCTTC.